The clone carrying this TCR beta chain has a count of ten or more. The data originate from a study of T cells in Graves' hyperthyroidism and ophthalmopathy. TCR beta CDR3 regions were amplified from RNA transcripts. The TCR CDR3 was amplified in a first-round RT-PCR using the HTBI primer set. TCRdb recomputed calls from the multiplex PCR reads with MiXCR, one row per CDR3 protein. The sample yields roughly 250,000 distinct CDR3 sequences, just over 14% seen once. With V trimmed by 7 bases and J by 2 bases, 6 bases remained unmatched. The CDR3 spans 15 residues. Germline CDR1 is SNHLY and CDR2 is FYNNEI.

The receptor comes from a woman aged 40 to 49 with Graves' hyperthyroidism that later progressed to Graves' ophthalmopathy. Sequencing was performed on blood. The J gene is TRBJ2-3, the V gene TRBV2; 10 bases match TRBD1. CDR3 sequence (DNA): TGTGCCAGCAAGAAGGGACAGGGGCACACAGATACGCAGTATTTT. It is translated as CASKKGQGHTDTQYF.